A selection of T cell receptor beta chains follows, all from one sample in a study of Ad26.COV2.S vaccination and SARS-CoV-2 variants. The data were produced by immunoSEQ multiplex PCR, yet TCRdb's version contains in-frame clones alone and is incomplete. Of 400,000 to 500,000 clones listed, 89% are singletons. The material was peripheral blood, obtained in a trial of Ad26.COV2.S vaccine versus placebo. The receptors were sampled from a person aged 18-65 years who received the Ad26.COV2.S COVID-19 vaccine or a placebo. CDR3s include the opening cysteine and the closing phenylalanine or tryptophan. D genes are given only for firm matches. Clone size is not always given. Where it is, it says once, few, many or a class for expanded clones.

>12|TRBV2|TRBJ2-1|NA|NA
CASSGLGNEQFF
TGTGCCAGCAGTGGCTTGGGGAATGAGCAGTTCTTC
>13|TRBV10-3|TRBJ1-1|NA|NA
CATGRTEDTEAFF
TGTGCCACCGGGAGGACAGAGGATACTGAAGCTTTCTTT
>15|TRBV5-1|TRBJ1-1|NA|TRBD1
CASSLGGQGYTEAFF
TGCGCCAGCAGCTTGGGGGGACAGGGGTACACTGAAGCTTTCTTT
>14|TRBV5-1|TRBJ2-2|NA|TRBD1
CASSSGTETGELFF
TGCGCCAGCAGCTCCGGGACAGAGACCGGGGAGCTGTTTTTT
>12|TRBV6-5|TRBJ2-5|NA|NA
CASALPQETQYF
TGTGCCAGCGCCCTGCCACAAGAGACCCAGTACTTC
>13|TRBV28|TRBJ1-2|NA|TRBD1
CASKMQGARGYTF
TGTGCCAGCAAGATGCAGGGGGCGCGAGGCTACACCTTC
>12|TRBV14|TRBJ1-2|NA|NA
CASPPGDYGYTF
TGTGCCAGCCCACCGGGAGACTATGGCTACACCTTC
>14|TRBV19|TRBJ2-7|NA|NA
CASSIAGSVDEQYF
TGTGCCAGTAGTATAGCAGGCAGTGTCGACGAGCAGTACTTC
>13|TRBV7-2|TRBJ1-2|NA|NA
CASSLAGGYGYTF
TGTGCCAGCAGCCTCGCCGGGGGGTATGGCTACACCTTC
>15|TRBV9|TRBJ2-1|NA|NA
CASSTQASSYNEQFF
TGTGCCAGCAGCACACAGGCGAGCTCCTACAATGAGCAGTTCTTC
>14|TRBV18|TRBJ1-2|NA|NA
CASSPQSGNYGYTF
TGTGCCAGCTCACCACAGTCAGGGAACTATGGCTACACCTTC
>17|TRBV28|TRBJ1-5|NA|NA
CASTLRSWGGGNQPQHF
TGTGCCAGCACCCTAAGGAGCTGGGGAGGGGGCAATCAGCCCCAGCATTTT
>13|TRBV18|TRBJ1-1|NA|NA
CASSLQSNTEAFF
TGTGCCAGCTCACTACAGTCGAACACTGAAGCTTTCTTT
>15|TRBV19|TRBJ1-3|NA|NA
CASSDQGYSGNTIYF
TGTGCCAGTAGCGACCAGGGGTACTCTGGAAACACCATATATTTT
>16|TRBV18|TRBJ2-3|NA|TRBD2
CASSPTLAGYTDTQYF
TGTGCCAGCTCACCAACCCTAGCGGGATACACAGATACGCAGTATTTT
>15|TRBV19|TRBJ1-3|once|NA
CASSPRTRSGNTIYF
TGTGCCAGTAGTCCCCGAACTCGCTCTGGAAACACCATATATTTT
>13|TRBV5-1|TRBJ2-3|NA|NA
CASRLKATDTQYF
TGCGCCAGCAGGTTAAAGGCCACAGATACGCAGTATTTT
>13|TRBV6-5|TRBJ2-1|NA|NA
CASSYGSHGEQFF
TGTGCCAGCAGTTACGGTAGCCATGGTGAGCAGTTCTTC
>15|TRBV6-4|TRBJ2-3|NA|TRBD2
CASSEGGLDADTQYF
TGTGCCAGCAGTGAGGGGGGACTAGACGCAGATACGCAGTATTTT
>14|TRBV19|TRBJ1-5|NA|NA
CASSPSRVAQPQHF
TGTGCCAGTAGTCCGTCCCGGGTGGCTCAGCCCCAGCATTTT
>15|TRBV29-1|TRBJ2-1|NA|NA
CSVRFGASSYNEQFF
TGCAGCGTCCGCTTTGGGGCGAGCTCCTACAATGAGCAGTTCTTC
>14|TRBV2|TRBJ1-2|NA|NA
CASGLTGALYGYTF
TGTGCCAGCGGTTTGACAGGCGCGCTCTATGGCTACACCTTC
>17|TRBV5-4|TRBJ2-1|NA|NA
CASSQSTPDHLSNEQFF
TGTGCCAGCAGCCAGTCTACCCCGGACCATCTAAGCAATGAGCAGTTCTTC
>13|TRBV7-2|TRBJ1-1|NA|NA
CASSVTGVVEAFF
TGTGCCAGCAGCGTAACAGGAGTAGTTGAAGCTTTCTTT
>17|TRBV4-2|TRBJ2-1|NA|TRBD2
CASSLSSKREGYNEQFF
TGTGCCAGCAGCCTATCTAGCAAGCGGGAGGGCTACAATGAGCAGTTCTTC
>14|TRBV29-1|TRBJ1-1|NA|NA
CSVAGRVGNTEAFF
TGCAGCGTTGCGGGCCGGGTAGGGAACACTGAAGCTTTCTTT
>15|TRBV27|TRBJ2-3|NA|TRBD2
CASSSISGGKDTQYF
TGTGCCAGCAGTTCAATTAGCGGGGGGAAAGATACGCAGTATTTT
>18|TRBV7-6|TRBJ2-1|once|TRBD2
CASSLVGTSGRGYNEQFF
TGTGCCAGCAGCTTAGTTGGTACTAGCGGGAGGGGATACAATGAGCAGTTCTTC
>14|TRBV7-2|TRBJ2-1|NA|TRBD2
CASSRTSGGDEQFF
TGTGCCAGCAGCAGGACTAGCGGGGGCGATGAGCAGTTCTTC
>13|TRBV7-8|TRBJ1-2|NA|TRBD1
CASSYRTGSGYTF
TGTGCCAGCAGCTATAGGACAGGGAGCGGCTACACCTTC
>16|TRBV28|TRBJ2-1|NA|NA
CASSPFSRGVENEQFF
TGTGCCAGCAGTCCCTTCTCGAGGGGAGTGGAAAATGAGCAGTTCTTC
>14|TRBV7-2|TRBJ1-1|NA|NA
CASSLAQGSPEAFF
TGTGCCAGCAGCTTAGCACAGGGAAGTCCCGAAGCTTTCTTT
>12|TRBV6-5|TRBJ1-2|NA|NA
CASGDEVYGYTF
TGTGCCAGCGGCGATGAGGTCTATGGCTACACCTTC
>13|TRBV5-1|TRBJ1-1|NA|NA
CASSLDPEAEAFF
TGCGCCAGCAGCTTAGATCCGGAGGCTGAAGCTTTCTTT
>16|TRBV19|TRBJ2-1|NA|NA
CASSSPGRSAYNEQFF
TGTGCCAGTAGTAGTCCGGGGCGGTCCGCTTACAATGAGCAGTTCTTC
>14|TRBV5-1|TRBJ2-1|once|TRBD2
CASSFSGTSGRRFF
TGCGCCAGCAGCTTCTCCGGGACTAGCGGGAGAAGGTTCTTC
>12|TRBV24-1|TRBJ1-5|NA|TRBD1
CATSDSDRLQHF
TGTGCCACCAGTGATTCGGACAGGCTGCAGCATTTT
>15|TRBV7-2|TRBJ1-4|NA|TRBD1
CASRLQGANNEKLFF
TGTGCCAGCAGGTTACAGGGGGCGAATAATGAAAAACTGTTTTTT
>14|TRBV6-6|TRBJ1-4|NA|NA
CASSYQRYNEKLFF
TGTGCCAGCAGTTACCAGCGGTATAATGAAAAACTGTTTTTT
>14|TRBV5-6|TRBJ1-1|NA|TRBD1
CASSSEGAWAEAFF
TGTGCCAGCAGCTCGGAGGGGGCATGGGCTGAAGCTTTCTTT
>13|TRBV10-3|TRBJ1-5|once|NA
CATRLTADQPQHF
TGTGCCACCCGCCTGACAGCGGATCAGCCCCAGCATTTT
>15|TRBV7-9|TRBJ2-7|NA|NA
CASSLGLAFSYEQYF
TGTGCCAGCAGCTTAGGGCTAGCTTTCTCCTACGAGCAGTACTTC
>14|TRBV5-1|TRBJ2-7|few|TRBD1
CASRRDRGRMEQYF
TGCGCCAGCAGACGGGACAGGGGGCGGATGGAGCAGTACTTC
>14|TRBV15|TRBJ2-5|NA|NA
CATSRDYDEEAQYF
TGTGCCACCAGCAGAGATTACGACGAAGAGGCCCAGTACTTC
>14|TRBV7-2|TRBJ2-2|NA|TRBD2
CASRREWNTGELFF
TGTGCCAGCAGGCGGGAGTGGAACACCGGGGAGCTGTTTTTT
>16|TRBV4-2|TRBJ1-3|NA|NA
CASSQGLTISGNTIYF
TGTGCCAGCAGCCAAGGTTTGACGATCTCTGGAAACACCATATATTTT